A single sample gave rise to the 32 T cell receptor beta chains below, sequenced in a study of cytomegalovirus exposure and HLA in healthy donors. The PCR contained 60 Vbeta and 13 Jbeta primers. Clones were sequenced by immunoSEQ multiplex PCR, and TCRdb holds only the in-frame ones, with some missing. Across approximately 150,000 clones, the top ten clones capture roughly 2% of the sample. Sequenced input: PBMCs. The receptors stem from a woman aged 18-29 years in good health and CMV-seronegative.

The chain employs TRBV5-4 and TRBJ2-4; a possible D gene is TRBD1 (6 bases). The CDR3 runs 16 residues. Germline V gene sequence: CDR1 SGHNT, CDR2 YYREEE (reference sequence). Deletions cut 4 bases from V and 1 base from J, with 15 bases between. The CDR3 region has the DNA TGTGCCAGCAGCAACAGGGAAACTCTTGCCAAAAACATTCAGTACTTC. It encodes CASSNRETLAKNIQYF.

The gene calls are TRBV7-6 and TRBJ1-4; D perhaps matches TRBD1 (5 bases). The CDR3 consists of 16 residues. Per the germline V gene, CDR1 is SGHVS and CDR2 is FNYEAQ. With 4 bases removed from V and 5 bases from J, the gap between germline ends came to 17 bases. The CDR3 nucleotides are TGTGCCAGCAGCTCCCGGGGGGTCGCTGGGAATGAAAAACTGTTTTTT. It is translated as CASSSRGVAGNEKLFF.

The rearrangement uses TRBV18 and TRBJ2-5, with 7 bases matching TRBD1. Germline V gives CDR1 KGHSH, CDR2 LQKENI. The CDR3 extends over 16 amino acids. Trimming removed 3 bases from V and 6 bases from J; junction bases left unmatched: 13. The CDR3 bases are TGTGCCAGCTCACCCCGTGAGACAGGGAGTGTGAAGACCCAGTACTTC. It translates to CASSPRETGSVKTQYF.

The CDR3 spells CASSTGGREQYF. The CDR3 DNA follows: TGTGCCAGCAGCACCGGGGGACGGGAGCAGTACTTC. The chain links TRBV21-1 to TRBJ2-4; no check of the table's D call, TRBD2, against the DNA was made. TRBV21-1 constitutes a pseudogene. CDR3 length equals 12 residues.

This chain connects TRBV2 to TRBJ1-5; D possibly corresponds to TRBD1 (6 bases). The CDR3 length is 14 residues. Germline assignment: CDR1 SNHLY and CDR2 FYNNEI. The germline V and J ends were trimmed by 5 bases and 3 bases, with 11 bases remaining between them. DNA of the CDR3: TGTGCCAGCAGTTTCTGGGACAACAATCAGCCCCAGCATTTT. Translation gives CASSFWDNNQPQHF. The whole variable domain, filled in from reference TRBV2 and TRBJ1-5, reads EPEVTQTPSHQVTQMGQEVILRCVPISNHLYFYWYRQILGQKVEFLVSFYNNEISEKSEIFDDQFSVERPDGSNFTLKIRSTKLEDSAMYFCASSFWDNNQPQHFGDGTRLSIL.

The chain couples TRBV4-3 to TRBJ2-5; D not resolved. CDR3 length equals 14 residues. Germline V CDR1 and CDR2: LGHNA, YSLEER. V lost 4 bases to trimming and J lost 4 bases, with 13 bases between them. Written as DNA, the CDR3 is TGCGCCAGCAGCCCCTATAGGTCGGGAGAGACCCAGTACTTC. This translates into CASSPYRSGETQYF.

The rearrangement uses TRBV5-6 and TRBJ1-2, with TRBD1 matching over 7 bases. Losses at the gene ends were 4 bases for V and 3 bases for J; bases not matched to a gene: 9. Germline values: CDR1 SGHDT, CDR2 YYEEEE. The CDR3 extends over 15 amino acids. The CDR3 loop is CASSLGPTGYYGYTF. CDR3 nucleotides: TGTGCCAGCAGCCTGGGCCCGACAGGGTACTATGGCTACACCTTC.

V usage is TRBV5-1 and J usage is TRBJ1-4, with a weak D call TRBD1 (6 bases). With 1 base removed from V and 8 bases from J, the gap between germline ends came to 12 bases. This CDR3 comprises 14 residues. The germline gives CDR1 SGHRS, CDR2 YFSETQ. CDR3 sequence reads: CASSLSRGGEKLFF. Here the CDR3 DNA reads TGCGCCAGCAGCTTGAGCAGGGGAGGGGAAAAACTGTTTTTT. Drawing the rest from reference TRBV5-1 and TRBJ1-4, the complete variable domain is KAGVTQTPRYLIKTRGQQVTLSCSPISGHRSVSWYQQTPGQGLQFLFEYFSETQRNKGNFPGRFSGRQFSNSRSEMNVSTLELGDSALYLCASSLSRGGEKLFFGSGTQLSVL.

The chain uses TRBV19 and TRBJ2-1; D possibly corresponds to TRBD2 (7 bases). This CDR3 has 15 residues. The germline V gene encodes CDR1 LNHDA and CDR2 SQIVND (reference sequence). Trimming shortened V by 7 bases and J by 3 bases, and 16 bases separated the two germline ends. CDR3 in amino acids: CASTPKRGGYNEQFF. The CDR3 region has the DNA TGTGCCAGTACCCCTAAAAGGGGGGGCTACAATGAGCAGTTCTTC.

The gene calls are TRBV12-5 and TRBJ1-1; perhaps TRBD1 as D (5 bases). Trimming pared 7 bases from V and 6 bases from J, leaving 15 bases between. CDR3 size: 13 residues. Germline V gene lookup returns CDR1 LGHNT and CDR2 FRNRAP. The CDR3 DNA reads TGTGCTAGTGCTGGAGGGGCTCTCGCTGAAGCTTTCTTT. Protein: CASAGGALAEAFF. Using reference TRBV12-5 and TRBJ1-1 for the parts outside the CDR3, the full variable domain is DARVTQTPRHKVTEMGQEVTMRCQPILGHNTVFWYRQTMMQGLELLAYFRNRAPLDDSGMPKDRFSAEMPDATLATLKIQPSEPRDSAVYFCASAGGALAEAFFGQGTRLTVV.

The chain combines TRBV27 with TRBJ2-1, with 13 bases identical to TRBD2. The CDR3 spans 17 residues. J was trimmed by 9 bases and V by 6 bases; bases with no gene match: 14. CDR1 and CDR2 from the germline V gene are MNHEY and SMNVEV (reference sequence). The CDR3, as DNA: TGTGCCAGCAGCGTGGGTTCCGGGACTAGCGGGACAGGTGAGCAGTTCTTC. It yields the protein CASSVGSGTSGTGEQFF.

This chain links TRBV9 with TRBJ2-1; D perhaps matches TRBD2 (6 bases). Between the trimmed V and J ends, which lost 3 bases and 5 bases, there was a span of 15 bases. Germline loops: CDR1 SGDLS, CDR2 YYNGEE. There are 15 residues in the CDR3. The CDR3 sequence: CASSAQTGGDNEQFF. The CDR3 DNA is TGTGCCAGCAGCGCACAGACCGGGGGTGACAATGAGCAGTTCTTC.

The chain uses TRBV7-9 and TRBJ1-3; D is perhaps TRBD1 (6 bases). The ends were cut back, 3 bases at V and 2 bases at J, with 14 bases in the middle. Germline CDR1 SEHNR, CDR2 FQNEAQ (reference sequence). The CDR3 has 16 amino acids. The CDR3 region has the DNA TGTGCCAGCAGCTTTAGGGGGACAACCGCTGGAAACACCATATATTTT. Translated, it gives CASSFRGTTAGNTIYF.

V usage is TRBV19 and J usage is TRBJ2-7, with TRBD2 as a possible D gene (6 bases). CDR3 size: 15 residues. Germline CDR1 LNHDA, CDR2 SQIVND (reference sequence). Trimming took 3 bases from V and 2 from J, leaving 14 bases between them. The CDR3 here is CASSITAGKTYEQYF. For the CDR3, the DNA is TGTGCCAGTAGTATCACAGCGGGCAAGACCTACGAGCAGTACTTC.

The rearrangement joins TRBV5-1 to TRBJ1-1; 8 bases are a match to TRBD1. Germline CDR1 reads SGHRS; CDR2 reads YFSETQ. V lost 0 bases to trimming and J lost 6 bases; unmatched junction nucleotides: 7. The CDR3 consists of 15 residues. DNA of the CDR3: TGCGCCAGCAGCTTGGCCGGACAGGGTCCCCCTGAAGCTTTCTTT. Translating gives CASSLAGQGPPEAFF.

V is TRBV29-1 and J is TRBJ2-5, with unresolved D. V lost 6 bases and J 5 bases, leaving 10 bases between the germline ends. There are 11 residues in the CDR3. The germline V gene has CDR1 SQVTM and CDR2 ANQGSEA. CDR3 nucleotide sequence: TGCAGCGTCACCCGCCAGGAGACCCAGTACTTC. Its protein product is CSVTRQETQYF.

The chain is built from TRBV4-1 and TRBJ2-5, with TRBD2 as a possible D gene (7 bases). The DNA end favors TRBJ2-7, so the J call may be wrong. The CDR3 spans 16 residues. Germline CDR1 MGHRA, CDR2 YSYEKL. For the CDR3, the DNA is TGCGCCAGCAGCCAAGAGGGGGGGCAACAACGCAACGAGCAGTACTTC. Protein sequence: CASSQEGGQQRNEQYF.

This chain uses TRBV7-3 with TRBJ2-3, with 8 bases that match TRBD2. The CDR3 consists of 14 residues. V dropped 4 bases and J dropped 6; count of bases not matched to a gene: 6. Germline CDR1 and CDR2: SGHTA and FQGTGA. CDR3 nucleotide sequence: TGTGCCAGCAGCTCCGGGACTAGTAGGGATACGCAGTATTTT. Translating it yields CASSSGTSRDTQYF.

CDR3 sequence reads: CASSWDRGYEQYF. The CDR3 bases are TGCGCCAGCAGCTGGGACAGGGGCTACGAGCAGTACTTC. V usage is TRBV5-1 and J usage is TRBJ2-7, with TRBD1 matching over 10 bases. Trimming at V came to 3 bases and at J to 3 bases, leaving 0 bases not matched to a gene. This CDR3 is built from 13 residues. Germline V gene lookup returns CDR1 SGHRS and CDR2 YFSETQ. Looking up the rest from reference TRBV5-1 and TRBJ2-7 gives the full variable domain: KAGVTQTPRYLIKTRGQQVTLSCSPISGHRSVSWYQQTPGQGLQFLFEYFSETQRNKGNFPGRFSGRQFSNSRSEMNVSTLELGDSALYLCASSWDRGYEQYFGPGTRLTVT.

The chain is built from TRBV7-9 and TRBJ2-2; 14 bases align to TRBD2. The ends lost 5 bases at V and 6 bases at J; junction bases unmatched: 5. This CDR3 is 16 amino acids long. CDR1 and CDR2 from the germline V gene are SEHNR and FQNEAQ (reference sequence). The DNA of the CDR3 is TGTGCCAGCAGCAAGGGACTAGCGGGAGCGGCCGGGGAGCTGTTTTTT. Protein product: CASSKGLAGAAGELFF.

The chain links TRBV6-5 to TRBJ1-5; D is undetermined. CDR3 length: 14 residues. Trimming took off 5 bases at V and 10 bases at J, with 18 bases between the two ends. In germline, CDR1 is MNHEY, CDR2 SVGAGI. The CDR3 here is CASSPFQEGGPQHF. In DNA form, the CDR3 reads TGTGCCAGCAGTCCCTTTCAAGAGGGAGGACCCCAGCATTTT.

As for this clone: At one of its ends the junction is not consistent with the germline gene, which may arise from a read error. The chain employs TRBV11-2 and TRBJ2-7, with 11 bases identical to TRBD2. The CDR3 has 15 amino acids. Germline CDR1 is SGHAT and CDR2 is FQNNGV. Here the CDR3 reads CASSLTSGRSYERYF. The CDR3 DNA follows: TGTGCCAGCAGCTTAACTAGCGGGAGATCCTACGAGCGGTACTTC.

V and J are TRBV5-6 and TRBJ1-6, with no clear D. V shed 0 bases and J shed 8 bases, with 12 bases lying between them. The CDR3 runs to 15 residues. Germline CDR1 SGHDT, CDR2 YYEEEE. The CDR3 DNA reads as TGTGCCAGCAGCTTGGGCGATCGTCTGCATTCACCCCTCCACTTT. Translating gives CASSLGDRLHSPLHF. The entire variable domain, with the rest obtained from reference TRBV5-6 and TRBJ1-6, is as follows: DAGVTQSPTHLIKTRGQQVTLRCSPKSGHDTVSWYQQALGQGPQFIFQYYEEEERQRGNFPDRFSGHQFPNYSSELNVNALLLGDSALYLCASSLGDRLHSPLHFGNGTRLTVT.

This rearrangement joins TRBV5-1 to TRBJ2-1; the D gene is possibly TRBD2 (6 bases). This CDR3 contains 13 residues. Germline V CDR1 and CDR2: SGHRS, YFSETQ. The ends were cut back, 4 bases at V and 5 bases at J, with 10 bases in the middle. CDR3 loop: CASSEPGDNEQFF. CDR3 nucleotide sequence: TGCGCCAGCAGCGAACCGGGGGACAATGAGCAGTTCTTC.

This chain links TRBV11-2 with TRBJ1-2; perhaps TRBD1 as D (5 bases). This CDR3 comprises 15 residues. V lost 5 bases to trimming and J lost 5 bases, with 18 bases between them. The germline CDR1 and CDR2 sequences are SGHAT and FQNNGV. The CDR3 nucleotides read TGTGCCAGCAGCCGCGACGGGGGGGTGGGGTATGGCTACACCTTC. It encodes CASSRDGGVGYGYTF.

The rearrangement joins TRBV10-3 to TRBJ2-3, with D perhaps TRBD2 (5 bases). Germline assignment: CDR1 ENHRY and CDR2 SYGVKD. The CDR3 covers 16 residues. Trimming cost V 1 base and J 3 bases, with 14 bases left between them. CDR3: CAISELASSSTDTQYF. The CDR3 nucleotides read TGTGCCATCAGTGAGTTGGCATCTAGCAGTACAGATACGCAGTATTTT.

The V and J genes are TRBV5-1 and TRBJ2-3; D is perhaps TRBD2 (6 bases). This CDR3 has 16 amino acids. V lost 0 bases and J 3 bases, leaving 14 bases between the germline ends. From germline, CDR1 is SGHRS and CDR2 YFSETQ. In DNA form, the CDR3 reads TGCGCCAGCAGCTTGGAGTTCGGGAGTCTGACAGATACGCAGTATTTT. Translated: CASSLEFGSLTDTQYF.

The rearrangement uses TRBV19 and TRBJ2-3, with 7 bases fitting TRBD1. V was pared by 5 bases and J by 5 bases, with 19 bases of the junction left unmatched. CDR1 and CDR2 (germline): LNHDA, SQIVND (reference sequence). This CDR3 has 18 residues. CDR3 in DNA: TGTGCCAGTAGTGACAGGGTCCCTCTAAGAGCCAAGGAAGATACGCAGTATTTT. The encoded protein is CASSDRVPLRAKEDTQYF.

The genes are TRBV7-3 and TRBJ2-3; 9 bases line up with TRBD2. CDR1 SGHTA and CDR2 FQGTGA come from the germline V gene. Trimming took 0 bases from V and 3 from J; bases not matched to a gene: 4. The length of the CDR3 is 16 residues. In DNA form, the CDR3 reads TGTGCCAGCAGCTTAACCCCAGCGGGAGGAACAGATACGCAGTATTTT. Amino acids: CASSLTPAGGTDTQYF.

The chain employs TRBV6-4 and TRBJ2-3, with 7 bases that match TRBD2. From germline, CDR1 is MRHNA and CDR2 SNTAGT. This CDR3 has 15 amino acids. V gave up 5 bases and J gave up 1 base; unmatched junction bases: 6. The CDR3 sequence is CASSQRLAGTDTQYF. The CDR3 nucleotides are TGTGCCAGCAGTCAAAGGCTAGCGGGCACAGATACGCAGTATTTT.

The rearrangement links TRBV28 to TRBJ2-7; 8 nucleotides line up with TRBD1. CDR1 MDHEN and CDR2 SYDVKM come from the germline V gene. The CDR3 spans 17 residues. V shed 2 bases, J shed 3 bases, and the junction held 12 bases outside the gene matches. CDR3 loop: CASSLPYGDRTLYEQYF. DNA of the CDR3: TGTGCCAGCAGTTTACCGTATGGGGACAGGACCCTCTACGAGCAGTACTTC.

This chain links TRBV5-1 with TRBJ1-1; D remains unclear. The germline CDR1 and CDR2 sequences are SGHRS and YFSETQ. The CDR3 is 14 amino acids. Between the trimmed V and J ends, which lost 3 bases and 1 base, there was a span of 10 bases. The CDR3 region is CASSYPTPNTEAFF. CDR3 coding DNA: TGCGCCAGCAGCTACCCGACACCGAACACTGAAGCTTTCTTT.